The TCR beta chain described here comes from a study of blood T cell repertoires in COVID-19. Study as a whole: Some COVID-19 samples were acute and others convalescent; all came from the United States, Italy and Spain. PBMCs, B-cell-depleted T cells, or T cells provided the cDNA or gDNA that made up the material.

Authors' analysis steps: Amplification from reference gene primers served as the basis for estimated nucleated cell counts. Some clones are missing from TCRdb's copy, which holds only in-frame ones; the method was immunoSEQ multiplex PCR. The DNA was the basis for D and trimming; V, J and clone size are from that table. This sample carries tens of thousands of clones, more than 75% of them seen once, and the ten largest clones take around 9.3%. CDR3 length: 14 amino acids. The V gene lost 4 bases and the J gene lost 6 bases, with 13 bases spanning the gap. Germline CDR1 reads MGHRA; CDR2 reads YSYEKL.

V and J are TRBV4-1 and TRBJ1-5; D might be TRBD1 (5 bases). This receptor was taken from a man between 60 and 75 years old with acute or convalescent COVID-19. The sample was peripheral blood. CDR3 bases: TGCGCCAGCAGCCCCGGGCCAGGGTCTCAGCCCCAGCATTTT. Translated, it gives CASSPGPGSQPQHF.